The subject of this entry is one T cell receptor beta chain. The sample belongs to a study of human T cells and chemical hapten exposure. Trimming left V 5 bases short and J 5 bases short, with 16 bases between. Germline CDR1 MNHEY, CDR2 SVGEGT. The CDR3 contains 15 residues. TCRdb ran MiXCR on the RACE reads and lists one entry per CDR3 protein. The sample lists about 45,000 distinct CDR3 sequences; roughly 4.1% were seen once. Documented time point: healthy volunteer bleed at 2 weeks. Total RNA extraction was carried out from unfractionated whole blood. The TCR comes from a human donor in good health. Some clones in this sample may be carry-over from other donors' samples. The rearrangement joins TRBV6-2 or TRBV6-3 to TRBJ2-1; no clear D. Sequencing was done on a sample of whole blood. CDR3 DNA sequence: TGTGCCAGCAGTACTCGACTTAATCCCCACAATGAGCAGTTCTTC. This sequence encodes CASSTRLNPHNEQFF.